This record concerns one T cell receptor beta chain sequence. These data originate in a study of blood T cell repertoires in COVID-19. At the level of the study: Samples came from the United States, Italy and Spain, spanning acute and convalescent COVID-19. From T cells, B-cell-depleted T cells, or PBMCs came the material, which was cDNA or gDNA.

Authors' data handling: The authors estimated nucleated cell counts from reference gene primer amplification. Profiling relied on immunoSEQ multiplex PCR, and the TCRdb table lists in-frame clones only, not all of them. From that table come the V and J calls and clone size; the DNA was used to work out D and trimming. Among 6,200 or so clones listed, 60% to 80% were seen once. The junction had 1 base not matched to a gene; V was cut back by 3 bases and J by 0 bases. The CDR3 contains 15 residues. Germline CDR1 is SQVTM and CDR2 is ANQGSEA. The origin of this receptor is a man in his 60s with acute or convalescent COVID-19. Sample: peripheral blood. The rearrangement uses TRBV29-1 and TRBJ2-1, with 11 bases matching TRBD2. CDR3 coding DNA: TGCAGCGTTGAGGGGACTAGCGGCTCCTACAATGAGCAGTTCTTC. It translates to CSVEGTSGSYNEQFF.